Below, 3 T cell receptor beta chains from the same sample are listed, as sequenced in a study of T cell changes during pregnancy in multiple sclerosis (dated by TCRdb to about 2019). The library was obtained by the immunoSEQ multiplex PCR assay. Sourced from immuneACCESS, this table was stored by TCRdb with only in-frame sequences that have V and J called. A share of the clones is absent; for the studies checked, an unresolved V gene accounts for under half, and the remainder has no known explanation. The sample yields over 60,000 clones; around 91% were counted once. Roughly 0.7% of the sample comes from the top ten. The sequencing here drew on peripheral blood, taken in the third trimester of pregnancy. These receptors all stem from a female donor in good health, enrolled as a control in a pregnancy study.

The chain is built from TRBV5-1 and TRBJ2-5; D is perhaps TRBD2 (6 bases). Germline lookup yields CDR1 SGHRS and CDR2 YFSETQ. The CDR3 spans 17 residues. Trimming shortened V by 4 bases and J by 1 base, and 20 bases separated the two germline ends. CDR3 amino acids: CASSIGDWDFTQETQYF. CDR3 sequence (DNA): TGCGCCAGCAGCATCGGGGACTGGGACTTTACCCAAGAGACCCAGTACTTC.

V usage is TRBV28 and J usage is TRBJ1-6; 7 nucleotides align to TRBD1. The CDR3 has 15 amino acids. V was pared by 5 bases and J by 3 bases, with 4 bases of the junction left unmatched. Germline V gene lookup returns CDR1 MDHEN and CDR2 SYDVKM. As DNA, the CDR3 is TGTGCCAGCAGTAGGGACAGCTACTATAATTCACCCCTCCACTTT. Translating gives CASSRDSYYNSPLHF.

The chain's CDR3 is CASSYSIGGWNTEAFF. CDR3 sequence (DNA): TGTGCCAGCAGTTACTCGATCGGAGGCTGGAACACTGAAGCTTTCTTT. The genes are TRBV6-5 and TRBJ1-1, with D hard to call. Trimming pared 0 bases from V and 1 base from J, leaving 12 bases between. Germline V gene data show CDR1 as MNHEY and CDR2 as SVGAGI. CDR3 length: 16 amino acids.